This T cell receptor (beta chain) was observed in a study of T-cell memory formation after mild COVID-19. TCRdb reanalysed the 5' RACE reads using MiXCR and keeps one entry per CDR3 protein. The sample holds approximately 450,000 distinct CDR3 sequences; 15% to 20% are singletons and the top ten take about 12%. As to this clonotype: Antigen specificity is unknown. At one end, the junction sequence differs from germline, possibly due to a read error.

General study findings and limits: Clones that contracted from day 15 to 85 were balanced CD4/CD8, while later expanders leaned CD4+. A second wave of clones peaked on day 37, and their SARS-CoV-2 specificity went unconfirmed. Contracting CD8+ clones were enriched in EMRA, CD4+ mainly in CM and EM. The study detected some responding clones in pre-infection memory, suggesting cross-reactive memory joined.

This CDR3 comprises 10 residues. The sequenced sample was PBMCs or a T cell subset sorted from them (not recorded which). This clonotype was sampled from an adult woman who had mild COVID-19 (a few samples of this study predate the infection). Cell type and time point are not known. The chain has TRBV12-3 or TRBV12-4 and TRBJ1-2; D not resolved. CDR3 DNA: TGTGCCAGCAGTTCGACACCCGCGGGCTTC. Residues: CASSSTPAGF.